A single sample gave rise to the 7 T cell receptor beta chains below, sequenced in a study of vaccination effects on CD4 cells after COVID-19. Profiling relied on immunoSEQ multiplex PCR, and the TCRdb table lists in-frame clones only, not all of them. The sample shows approximately 22,000 clones, roughly four fifths of them seen only once. These receptors have no known antigen. Prior to sequencing, the ViraFEST assay stimulated PBMC with viral peptide pools, which expanded the antigen-specific CD4+ T cells. Following a roughly 11-day culture, CD4+ T cells were purified. Each vaccine recipient was nucleocapsid antibody negative and had no prior SARS-CoV-2 infection. This material consisted of CD4+ T cells from PBMCs cultured with HCoV-NL63 spike peptides, taken before COVID-19 vaccination. The receptors here all came from a human donor who received a COVID-19 vaccine.

This clone showed up just a few times. The chain combines TRBV5-1 with TRBJ1-2; 9 nucleotides line up with TRBD1. J gave up 7 bases and V 4 bases, and 14 bases lay outside the gene matches. Per germline, CDR1 SGHRS and CDR2 YFSETQ. The CDR3 contains 16 residues. For the CDR3, the DNA is TGCGCCAGCAGCGATCATTCCCGGACAGGGGAGGGTGGCTACACCTTC. This gives the protein CASSDHSRTGEGGYTF.

This chain links TRBV2 with TRBJ2-1; 9 bases fit TRBD2. This CDR3 region has 16 residues. Germline-derived CDR1 and CDR2 are SNHLY and FYNNEI. V lost 2 bases, J lost 7 bases, and 9 bases stayed unmatched. The CDR3 DNA sequence: TGTGCCAGCAGTGAAATGGCGGGGGGGCCCGCGAATGAGCAGTTCTTC. Encoded protein: CASSEMAGGPANEQFF.

The CDR3 loop is CASSYRTGQYSTDTQYF. CDR3 DNA sequence: TGTGCCAGCAGCTACCGGACAGGTCAATATAGCACAGATACGCAGTATTTT. V is TRBV7-2 and J is TRBJ2-3, with 7 bases identical to TRBD1. CDR1 is SGHTA and CDR2 is FQGNSA in the germline V gene. CDR3 length equals 17 residues. With 4 bases clipped from V and 0 bases from J, the junction kept 10 bases outside the gene matches. The full variable domain, with the rest looked up from reference TRBV7-2 and TRBJ2-3, is GAGVSQSPSNKVTEKGKDVELRCDPISGHTALYWYRQSLGQGLEFLIYFQGNSAPDKSGLPSDRFSAERTGGSVSTLTIQRTQQEDSAVYLCASSYRTGQYSTDTQYFGPGTRLTVL.

This clone was detected only once. The chain carries TRBV28 and TRBJ1-3; D is unresolved. The V gene lost 5 bases and the J gene lost 0 bases, with 11 bases spanning the gap. CDR3 length: 15 residues. Germline V gene data show CDR1 as MDHEN and CDR2 as SYDVKM. The CDR3 is CASSLRPASGNTIYF. The CDR3 DNA reads TGTGCCAGCAGTCTCAGGCCGGCCTCTGGAAACACCATATATTTT.

The CDR3 region is CASSLRRSTNEKLFF. CDR3 sequence (DNA): TGTGCCAGCAGTTTAAGGAGATCAACTAATGAAAAACTGTTTTTT. This rearrangement joins TRBV27 to TRBJ1-4; D gene unclear. This CDR3 is built from 15 residues. Deletions cut 2 bases from V and 0 bases from J, with 7 bases between. Germline CDR1 reads MNHEY; CDR2 reads SMNVEV (reference sequence).

This chain joins TRBV5-1 and TRBJ1-1; tentatively, D is TRBD1 (5 bases). Trimming stripped 2 bases from V and 0 bases from J, with 8 bases between. From germline, CDR1 is SGHRS and CDR2 YFSETQ. CDR3 length: 14 amino acids. The CDR3 DNA reads as TGCGCCAGCAGCTTTGACAGTCTGAACACTGAAGCTTTCTTT. It translates to CASSFDSLNTEAFF.

By share of the sample, this clone is medium-sized. V is TRBV20-1 and J is TRBJ1-3; D is undetermined. V shed 3 bases and J shed 0 bases, with 9 bases lying between them. CDR1 DFQATT and CDR2 SNEGSKA come from the germline V gene (reference sequence). The CDR3 runs to 14 residues. CDR3 bases: TGCAGTGCTAGTGAGCCAAGCTCTGGAAACACCATATATTTT. It codes for CSASEPSSGNTIYF.